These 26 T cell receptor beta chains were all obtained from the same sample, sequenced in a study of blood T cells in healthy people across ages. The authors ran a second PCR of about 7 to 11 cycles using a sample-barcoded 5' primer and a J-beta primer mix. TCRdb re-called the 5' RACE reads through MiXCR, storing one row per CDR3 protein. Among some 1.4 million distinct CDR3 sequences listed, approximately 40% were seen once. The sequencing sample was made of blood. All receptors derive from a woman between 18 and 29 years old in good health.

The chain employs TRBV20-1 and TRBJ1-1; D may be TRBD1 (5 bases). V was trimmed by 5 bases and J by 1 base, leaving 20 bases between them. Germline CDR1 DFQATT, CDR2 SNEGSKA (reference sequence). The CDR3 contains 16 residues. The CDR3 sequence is CSAPSLRDRENTEAFF. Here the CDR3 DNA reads TGCAGTGCTCCAAGTCTGCGCGACAGAGAGAACACTGAAGCTTTCTTT.

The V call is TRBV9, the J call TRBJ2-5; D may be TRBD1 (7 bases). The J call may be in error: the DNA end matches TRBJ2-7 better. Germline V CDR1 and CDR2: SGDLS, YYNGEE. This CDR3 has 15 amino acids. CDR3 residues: CASALGTSGGYEQYF. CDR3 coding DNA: TGTGCCAGCGCCCTCGGGACCTCAGGGGGGTACGAGCAGTACTTC.

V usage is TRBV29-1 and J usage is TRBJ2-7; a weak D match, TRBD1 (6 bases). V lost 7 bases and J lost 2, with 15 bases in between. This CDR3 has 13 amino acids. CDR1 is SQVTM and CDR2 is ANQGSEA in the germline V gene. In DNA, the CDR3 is TGCAGCGCCCAGGACCAGGGGCCCTACGAGCAGTACTTC. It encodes CSAQDQGPYEQYF.

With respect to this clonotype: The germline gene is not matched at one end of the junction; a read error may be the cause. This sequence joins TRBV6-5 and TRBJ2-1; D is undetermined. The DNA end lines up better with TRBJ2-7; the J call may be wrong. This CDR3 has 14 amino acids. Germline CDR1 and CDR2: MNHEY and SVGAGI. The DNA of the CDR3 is TGTGCCGGCAGTTATGATGCCCTCTCTTGGGAGCAGTACTTC. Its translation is CAGSYDALSWEQYF.

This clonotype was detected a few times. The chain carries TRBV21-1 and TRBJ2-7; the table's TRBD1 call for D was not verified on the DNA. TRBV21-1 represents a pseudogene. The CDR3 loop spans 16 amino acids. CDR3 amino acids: CASSNPGPTTAYEQYF. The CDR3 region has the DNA TGTGCCAGCAGCAACCCTGGCCCCACCACAGCCTACGAGCAGTACTTC.

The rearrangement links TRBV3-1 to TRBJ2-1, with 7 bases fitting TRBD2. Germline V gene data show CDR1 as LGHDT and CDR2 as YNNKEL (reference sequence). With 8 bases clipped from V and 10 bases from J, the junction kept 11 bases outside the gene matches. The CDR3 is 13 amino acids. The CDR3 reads CASGLREGDEQFF. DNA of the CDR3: TGTGCCAGCGGCCTCAGGGAGGGCGACGAGCAGTTCTTC.

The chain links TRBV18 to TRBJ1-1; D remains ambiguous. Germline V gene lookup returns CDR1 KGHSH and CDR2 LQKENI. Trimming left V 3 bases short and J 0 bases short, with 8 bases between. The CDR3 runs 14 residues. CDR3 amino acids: CASSPRPVNTEAFF. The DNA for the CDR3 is TGTGCCAGCTCACCTCGACCAGTGAACACTGAAGCTTTCTTT. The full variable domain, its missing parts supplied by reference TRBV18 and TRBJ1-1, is NAGVMQNPRHLVRRRGQEARLRCSPMKGHSHVYWYRQLPEEGLKFMVYLQKENIIDESGMPKERFSAEFPKEGPSILRIQQVVRGDSAAYFCASSPRPVNTEAFFGQGTRLTVV.

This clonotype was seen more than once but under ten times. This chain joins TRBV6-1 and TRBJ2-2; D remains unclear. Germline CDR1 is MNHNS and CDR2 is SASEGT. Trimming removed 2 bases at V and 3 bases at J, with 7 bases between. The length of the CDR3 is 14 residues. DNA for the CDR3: TGTGCCAGCAGTGAACGGCTGGACACCGGGGAGCTGTTTTTT. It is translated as CASSERLDTGELFF.

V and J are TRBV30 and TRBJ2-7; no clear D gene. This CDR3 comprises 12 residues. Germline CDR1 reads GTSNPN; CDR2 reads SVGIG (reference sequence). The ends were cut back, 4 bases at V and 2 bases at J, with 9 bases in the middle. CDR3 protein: CAWTAAPYEQYF. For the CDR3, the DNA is TGTGCCTGGACCGCAGCGCCCTACGAGCAGTACTTC.

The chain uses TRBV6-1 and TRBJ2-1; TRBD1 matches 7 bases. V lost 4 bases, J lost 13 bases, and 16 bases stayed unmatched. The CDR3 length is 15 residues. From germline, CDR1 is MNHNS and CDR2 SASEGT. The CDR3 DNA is TGTGCCAGCAGTGGCGAGACAGGGCCCAAAAACATTCAGTTCTTC. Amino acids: CASSGETGPKNIQFF.

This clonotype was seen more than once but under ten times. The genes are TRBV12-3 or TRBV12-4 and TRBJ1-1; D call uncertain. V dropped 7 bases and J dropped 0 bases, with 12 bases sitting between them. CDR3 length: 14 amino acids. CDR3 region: CASTGGRMNTEAFF. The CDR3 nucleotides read TGTGCCAGCACAGGAGGACGGATGAACACTGAAGCTTTCTTT.

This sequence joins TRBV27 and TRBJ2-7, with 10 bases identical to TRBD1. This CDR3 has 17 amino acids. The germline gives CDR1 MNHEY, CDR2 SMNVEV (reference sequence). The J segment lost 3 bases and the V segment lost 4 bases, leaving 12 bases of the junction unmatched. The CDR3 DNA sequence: TGTGCCAGCAGTTCTCCGACAGGGGGCAAAGGTGTCTACGAGCAGTACTTC. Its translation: CASSSPTGGKGVYEQYF.

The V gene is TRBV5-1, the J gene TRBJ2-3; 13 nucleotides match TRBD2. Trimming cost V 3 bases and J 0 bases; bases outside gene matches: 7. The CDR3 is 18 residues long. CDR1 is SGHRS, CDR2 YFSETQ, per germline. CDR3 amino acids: CASSSAGTSGASTDTQYF. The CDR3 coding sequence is TGCGCCAGCAGCTCTGCCGGGACTAGCGGGGCTAGCACAGATACGCAGTATTTT.

CDR3 protein: CASSVGVNTGELFF. CDR3 bases: TGTGCCAGCAGCGTAGGGGTTAACACCGGGGAGCTGTTTTTT. The chain carries TRBV9 and TRBJ2-2; D is ambiguous. The CDR3 spans 14 residues. Trimming shortened V by 0 bases and J by 2 bases, and 5 bases separated the two germline ends. From germline, CDR1 is SGDLS and CDR2 YYNGEE. The full variable domain, with the rest looked up from reference TRBV9 and TRBJ2-2, is DSGVTQTPKHLITATGQRVTLRCSPRSGDLSVYWYQQSLDQGLQFLIQYYNGEERAKGNILERFSAQQFPDLHSELNLSSLELGDSALYFCASSVGVNTGELFFGEGSRLTVL.

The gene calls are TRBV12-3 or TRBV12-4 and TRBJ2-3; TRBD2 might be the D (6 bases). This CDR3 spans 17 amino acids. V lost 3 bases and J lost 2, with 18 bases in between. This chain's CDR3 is CASSLGSWLADTDTQYF. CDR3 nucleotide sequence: TGTGCCAGCAGTTTGGGTTCTTGGTTAGCGGACACAGATACGCAGTATTTT.

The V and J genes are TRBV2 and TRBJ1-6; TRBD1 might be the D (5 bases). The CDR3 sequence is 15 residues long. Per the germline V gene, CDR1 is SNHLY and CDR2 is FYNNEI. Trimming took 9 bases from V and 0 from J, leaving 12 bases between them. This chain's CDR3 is CASRRGSSYNSPLHF. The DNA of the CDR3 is TGTGCCAGTCGACGGGGGAGCTCCTATAATTCACCCCTCCACTTT.

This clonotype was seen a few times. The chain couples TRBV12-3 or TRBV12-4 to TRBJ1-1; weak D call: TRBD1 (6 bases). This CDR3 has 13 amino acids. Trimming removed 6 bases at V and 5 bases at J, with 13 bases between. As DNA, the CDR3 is TGTGCCAGCAGAAGACAGGCGTTAACTGAAGCTTTCTTT. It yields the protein CASRRQALTEAFF.

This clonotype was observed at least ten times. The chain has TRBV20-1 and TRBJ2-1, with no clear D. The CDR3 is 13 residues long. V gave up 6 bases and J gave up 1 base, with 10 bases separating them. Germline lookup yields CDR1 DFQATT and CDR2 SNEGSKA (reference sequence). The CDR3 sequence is CSAEEESYNEQFF. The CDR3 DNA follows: TGCAGTGCAGAGGAAGAATCCTACAATGAGCAGTTCTTC.

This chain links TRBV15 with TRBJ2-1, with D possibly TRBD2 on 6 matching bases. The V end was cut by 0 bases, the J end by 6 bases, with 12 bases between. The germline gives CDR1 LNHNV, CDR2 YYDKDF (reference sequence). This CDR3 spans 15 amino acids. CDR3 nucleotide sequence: TGTGCCACCAGCAGAGAAACAGCGGAGGGCAATGAGCAGTTCTTC. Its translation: CATSRETAEGNEQFF.

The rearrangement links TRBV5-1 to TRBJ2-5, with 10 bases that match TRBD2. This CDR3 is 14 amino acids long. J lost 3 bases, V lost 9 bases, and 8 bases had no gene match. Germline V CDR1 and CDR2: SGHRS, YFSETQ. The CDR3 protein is CANRGGLAEETQYF. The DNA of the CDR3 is TGCGCCAACAGAGGTGGACTAGCGGAAGAGACCCAGTACTTC.

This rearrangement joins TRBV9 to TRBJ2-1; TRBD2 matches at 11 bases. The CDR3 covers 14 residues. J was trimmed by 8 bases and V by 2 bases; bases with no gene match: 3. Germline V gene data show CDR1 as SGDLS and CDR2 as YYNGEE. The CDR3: CASSVSGLADEQFF. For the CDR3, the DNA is TGTGCCAGCAGCGTCTCGGGACTAGCGGATGAGCAGTTCTTC.

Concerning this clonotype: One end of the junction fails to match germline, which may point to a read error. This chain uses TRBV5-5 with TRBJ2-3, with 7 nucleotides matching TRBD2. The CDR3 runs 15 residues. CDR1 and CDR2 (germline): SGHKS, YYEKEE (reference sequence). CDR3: CANSSGTTKIDTQYF. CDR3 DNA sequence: TGTGCCAACAGCTCGGGGACTACCAAGATAGATACGCAGTATTTT. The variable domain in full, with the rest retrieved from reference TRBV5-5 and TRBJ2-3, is DAGVTQSPTHLIKTRGQQVTLRCSPISGHKSVSWYQQVLGQGPQFIFQYYEKEERGRGNFPDRFSARQFPNYSSELNVNALLLGDSALYLCANSSGTTKIDTQYFGPGTRLTVL.

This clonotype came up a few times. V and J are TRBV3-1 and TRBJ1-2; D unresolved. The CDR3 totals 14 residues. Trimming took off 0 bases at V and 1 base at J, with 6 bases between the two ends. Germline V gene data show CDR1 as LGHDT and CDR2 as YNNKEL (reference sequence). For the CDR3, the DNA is TGTGCCAGCAGCCAAGATCCGTTTAACTATGGCTACACCTTC. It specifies CASSQDPFNYGYTF. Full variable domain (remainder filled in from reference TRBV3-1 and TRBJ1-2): DTAVSQTPKYLVTQMGNDKSIKCEQNLGHDTMYWYKQDSKKFLKIMFSYNNKELIINETVPNRFSPKSPDKAHLNLHINSLELGDSAVYFCASSQDPFNYGYTFGSGTRLTVV.

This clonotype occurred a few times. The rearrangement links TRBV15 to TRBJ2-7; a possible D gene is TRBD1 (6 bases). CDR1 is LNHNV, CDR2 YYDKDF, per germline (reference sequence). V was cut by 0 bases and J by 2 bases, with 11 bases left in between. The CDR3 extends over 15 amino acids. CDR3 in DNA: TGTGCCACCAGCAGAGATCCAGGGGCCACCTACGAGCAGTACTTC. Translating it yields CATSRDPGATYEQYF.

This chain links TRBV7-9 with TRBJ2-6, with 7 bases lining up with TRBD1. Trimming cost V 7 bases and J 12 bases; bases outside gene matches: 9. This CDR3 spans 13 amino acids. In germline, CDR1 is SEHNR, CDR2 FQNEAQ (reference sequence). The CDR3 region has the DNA TGTGCCAGCACCCCTAGGGACAGCGGCGTCCTGACTTTC. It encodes CASTPRDSGVLTF.

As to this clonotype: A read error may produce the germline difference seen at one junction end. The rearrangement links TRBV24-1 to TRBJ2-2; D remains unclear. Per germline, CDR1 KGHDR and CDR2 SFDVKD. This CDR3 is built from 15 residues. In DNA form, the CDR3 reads TGTGTCACCAGTGATTTGGAATTACCCACCGGGGAGCTGTTTTTT. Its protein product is CVTSDLELPTGELFF.